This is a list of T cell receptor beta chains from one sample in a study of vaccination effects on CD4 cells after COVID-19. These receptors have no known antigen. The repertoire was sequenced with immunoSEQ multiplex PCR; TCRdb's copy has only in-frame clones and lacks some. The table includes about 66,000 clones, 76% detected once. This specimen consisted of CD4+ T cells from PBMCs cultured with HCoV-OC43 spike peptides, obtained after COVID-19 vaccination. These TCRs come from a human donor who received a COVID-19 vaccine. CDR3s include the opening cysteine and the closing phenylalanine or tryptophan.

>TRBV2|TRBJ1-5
CASSKKPHQPQHF
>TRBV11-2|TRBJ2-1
CASSRGRSGGDNEQFF
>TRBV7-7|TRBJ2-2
CASSETTNTGELFF
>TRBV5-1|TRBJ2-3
CASSPRVLPTDTQYF
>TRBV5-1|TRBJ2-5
CASSLDGGTGGETQYF
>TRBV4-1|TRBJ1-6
CASSQDNRGNSPLHF
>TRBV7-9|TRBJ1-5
CASSLTGQENQPQHF
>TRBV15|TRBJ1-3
CATSRPLGPVSGNTIYF
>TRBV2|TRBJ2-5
CASRGQETQYF
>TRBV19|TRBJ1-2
CASKMGYGYTF
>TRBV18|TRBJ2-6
CASSPSASSLANVLTF